This TCR beta chain was profiled in a study of cytotoxic CD8 clonotypes in ibrutinib-treated CLL. At the level of the study: After a median of around 70 months, roughly 14 patients stayed remitted and some twelve progressed; responses had been partial in roughly 25 and complete in 2. Following a median around twelve months of treatment, with a range of 6 to 36, response samples were taken. On average, over 80,000 productive rearrangements and around 230,000 productive templates per sample. Study findings and constraints: Ibrutinib response saw clonality rise, and progression saw it return toward baseline.

V lost 3 bases to trimming and J lost 1 base, with 9 bases between them. The germline V gene encodes CDR1 SQVTM and CDR2 ANQGSEA. The CDR3 spans 13 residues. This clone was seen only a few times. Its cognate antigen is unknown. The assay was immunoSEQ multiplex PCR, and TCRdb's table has in-frame clones only and misses some. The table lists some 28,000 clones, around 57% of them singletons. This chain joins TRBV29-1 and TRBJ1-1, with D unresolved. The material was PBMCs, obtained before ibrutinib treatment. The source is a human donor with chronic lymphocytic leukemia. The CDR3 loop is CSVEGWPNTEAFF. CDR3 coding DNA: TGCAGCGTTGAGGGTTGGCCGAACACTGAAGCTTTCTTT. Together with reference TRBV29-1 and TRBJ1-1, the CDR3 gives the full variable domain: SAVISQKPSRDICQRGTSLTIQCQVDSQVTMMFWYRQQPGQSLTLIATANQGSEATYESGFVIDKFPISRPNLTFSTLTVSNMSPEDSSIYLCSVEGWPNTEAFFGQGTRLTVV.